This paragraph reports one T cell receptor beta chain. The table came from immunoSEQ multiplex PCR; TCRdb's copy has only in-frame clones and leaves some out. The sample records 200,000 to 250,000 clones, more than 75% being singletons. The data were obtained in a study of blood T cell repertoires in COVID-19. Study information: Samples came from the United States, Italy and Spain, spanning acute and convalescent COVID-19.

Individuals aged 18 to 89 years were recruited from some 26 US areas. Cohorts were assigned according to the clinical history that participants reported. Cohort 3 donors counted as recovered after two negative PCRs, clearance, or resolved symptoms. Trimming pared 3 bases from V and 6 bases from J, leaving 19 bases between. This CDR3 is 16 amino acids long. The material sequenced was PBMCs or T cells enriched from blood (not recorded which). The chain links TRBV6-7 to TRBJ2-3; TRBD1 might be the D (5 bases). TRBV6-7 is an open reading frame, and its role is uncertain. The sequence was collected from a man in his forties who had recovered from COVID-19. The DNA for the CDR3 is TGTGCCAGCAGTTATTCGGACACCCAGTCATTGGATACGCAGTATTTT. Its translation: CASSYSDTQSLDTQYF.